The present entry profiles one TCR beta chain with its context. Its antigen remains unidentified. The sample originates from a study of T cell responses to AZD1222 COVID-19 vaccine. Overall study: Recipients boosted at about 4 weeks or about 12 weeks are pooled.

Study conclusions and caveats: The span of vaccine-associated CD4 TCRs extended across spike, with dominance at 160-218 and 743-854. It should be noted that donors were predominantly white British and more often female, and clonal diversity was possibly underestimated.

The assay was immunoSEQ multiplex PCR, and TCRdb's table has in-frame clones only and misses some. The sample lists 150,000 to 200,000 clones, approximately 95% seen once, with roughly 3.8% in the top ten. This TCR was sampled from an adult in good health. The starting material was peripheral blood, obtained on day 0 of AZD1222 vaccination.

In nucleotides, the CDR3 is TGTGCCAGCAGCGTAGGGGGTGGACTAGCGGGCCAGGGGGAGCAGTACTTC. This codes for CASSVGGGLAGQGEQYF. The genes are TRBV9 and TRBJ2-7; TRBD2 matches 11 bases. The CDR3 is 17 residues long. Unmatched junction bases numbered 12, after V lost 0 bases and J lost 7 bases. Germline assignment: CDR1 SGDLS and CDR2 YYNGEE.